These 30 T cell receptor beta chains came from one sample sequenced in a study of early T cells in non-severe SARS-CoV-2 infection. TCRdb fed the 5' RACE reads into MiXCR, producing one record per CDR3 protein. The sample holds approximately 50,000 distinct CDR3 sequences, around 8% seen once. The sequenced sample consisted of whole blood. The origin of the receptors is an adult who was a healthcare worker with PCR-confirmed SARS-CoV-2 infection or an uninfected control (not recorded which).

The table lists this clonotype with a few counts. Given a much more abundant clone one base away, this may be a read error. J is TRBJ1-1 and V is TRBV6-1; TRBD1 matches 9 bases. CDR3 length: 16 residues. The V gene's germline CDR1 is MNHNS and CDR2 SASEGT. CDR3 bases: TGTGCCAGCAGTGATTGGGACAGGGCATTGAACACTGAAGTTTTCTTT. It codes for CASSDWDRALNTEVFF.

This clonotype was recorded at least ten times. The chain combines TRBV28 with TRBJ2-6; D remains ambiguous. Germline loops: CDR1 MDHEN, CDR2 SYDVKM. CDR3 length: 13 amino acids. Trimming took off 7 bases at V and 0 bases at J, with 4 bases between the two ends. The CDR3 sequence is CASKNSGANVLTF. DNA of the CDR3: TGTGCCAGCAAAAACTCTGGGGCCAACGTCCTGACTTTC.

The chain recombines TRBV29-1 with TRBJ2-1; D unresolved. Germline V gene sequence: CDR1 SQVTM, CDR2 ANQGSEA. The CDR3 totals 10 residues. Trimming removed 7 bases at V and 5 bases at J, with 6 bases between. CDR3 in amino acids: CSAFDNEQFF. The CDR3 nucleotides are TGCAGCGCCTTTGACAATGAGCAGTTCTTC.

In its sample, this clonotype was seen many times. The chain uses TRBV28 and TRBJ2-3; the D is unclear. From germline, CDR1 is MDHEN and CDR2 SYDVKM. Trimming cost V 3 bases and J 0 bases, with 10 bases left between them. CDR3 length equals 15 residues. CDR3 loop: CASSFGYLSTDTQYF. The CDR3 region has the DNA TGTGCCAGCAGTTTTGGCTACCTTAGCACAGATACGCAGTATTTT. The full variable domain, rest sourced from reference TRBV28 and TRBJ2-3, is DVKVTQSSRYLVKRTGEKVFLECVQDMDHENMFWYRQDPGLGLRLIYFSYDVKMKEKGDIPEGYSVSREKKERFSLILESASTNQTSMYLCASSFGYLSTDTQYFGPGTRLTVL.

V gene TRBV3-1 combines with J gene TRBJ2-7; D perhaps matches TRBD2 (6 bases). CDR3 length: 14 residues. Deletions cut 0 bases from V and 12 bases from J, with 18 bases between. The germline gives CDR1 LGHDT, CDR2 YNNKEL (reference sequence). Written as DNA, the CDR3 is TGTGCCAGCAGCCAAGATCGTTCGGCCGACGGGAGGTACTTC. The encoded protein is CASSQDRSADGRYF.

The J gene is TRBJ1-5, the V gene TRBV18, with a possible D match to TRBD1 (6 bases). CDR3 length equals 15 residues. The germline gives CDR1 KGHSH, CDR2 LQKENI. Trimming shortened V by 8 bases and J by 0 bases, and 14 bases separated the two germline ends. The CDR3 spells CASPTGSNSNQPQHF. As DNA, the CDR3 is TGTGCCAGCCCGACAGGCTCGAATAGCAATCAGCCCCAGCATTTT.

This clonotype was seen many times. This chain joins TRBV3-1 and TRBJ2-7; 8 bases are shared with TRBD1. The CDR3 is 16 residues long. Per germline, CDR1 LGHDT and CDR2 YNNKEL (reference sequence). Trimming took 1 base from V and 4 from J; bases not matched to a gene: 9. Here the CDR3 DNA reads TGTGCCAGCAGCCAAGCGAGGGCAGGGGGCTATTACGAGCAGTACTTC. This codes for CASSQARAGGYYEQYF.

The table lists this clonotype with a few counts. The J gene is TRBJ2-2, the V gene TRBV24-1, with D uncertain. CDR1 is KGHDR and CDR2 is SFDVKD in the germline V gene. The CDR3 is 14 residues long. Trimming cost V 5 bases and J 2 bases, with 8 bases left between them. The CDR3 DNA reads TGTGCCACCAGTGGACCCCCAAACACCGGGGAGCTGTTTTTT. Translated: CATSGPPNTGELFF.

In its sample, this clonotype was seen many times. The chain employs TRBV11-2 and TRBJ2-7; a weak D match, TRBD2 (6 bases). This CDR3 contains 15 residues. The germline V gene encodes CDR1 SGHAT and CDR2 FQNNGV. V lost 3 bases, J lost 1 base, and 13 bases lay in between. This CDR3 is CASSFGGSGSYEQYF. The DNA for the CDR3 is TGTGCCAGCAGCTTTGGGGGGAGCGGATCCTACGAGCAGTACTTC.

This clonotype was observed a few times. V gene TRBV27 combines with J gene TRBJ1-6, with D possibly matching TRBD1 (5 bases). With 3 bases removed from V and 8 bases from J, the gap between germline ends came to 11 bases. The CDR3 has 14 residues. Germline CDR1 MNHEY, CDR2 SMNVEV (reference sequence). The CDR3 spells CASSLHRTDSPLHF. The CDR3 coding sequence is TGTGCCAGCAGTTTGCACAGGACTGATTCACCCCTCCACTTT.

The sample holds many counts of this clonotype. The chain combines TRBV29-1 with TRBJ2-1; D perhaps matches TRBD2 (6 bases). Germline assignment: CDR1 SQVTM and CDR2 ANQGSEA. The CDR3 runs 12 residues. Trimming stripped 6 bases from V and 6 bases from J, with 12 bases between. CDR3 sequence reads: CSVSRGGNEQFF. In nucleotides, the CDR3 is TGCAGCGTATCGCGGGGAGGCAATGAGCAGTTCTTC.

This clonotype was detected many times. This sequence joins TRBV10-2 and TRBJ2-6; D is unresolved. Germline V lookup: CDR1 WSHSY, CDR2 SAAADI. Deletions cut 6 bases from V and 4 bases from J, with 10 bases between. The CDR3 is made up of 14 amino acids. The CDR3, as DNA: TGCGCCAGCAGAGACCGTCTAGGGGCCAACGTCCTGACTTTC. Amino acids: CASRDRLGANVLTF.

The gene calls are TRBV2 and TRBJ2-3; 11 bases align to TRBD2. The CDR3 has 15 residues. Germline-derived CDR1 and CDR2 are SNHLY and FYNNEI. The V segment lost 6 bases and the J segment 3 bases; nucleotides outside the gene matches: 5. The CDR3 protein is CASSLTSGTTDTQYF. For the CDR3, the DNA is TGTGCCAGCAGCCTGACTAGCGGGACGACAGATACGCAGTATTTT. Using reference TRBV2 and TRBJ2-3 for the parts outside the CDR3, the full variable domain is EPEVTQTPSHQVTQMGQEVILRCVPISNHLYFYWYRQILGQKVEFLVSFYNNEISEKSEIFDDQFSVERPDGSNFTLKIRSTKLEDSAMYFCASSLTSGTTDTQYFGPGTRLTVL.

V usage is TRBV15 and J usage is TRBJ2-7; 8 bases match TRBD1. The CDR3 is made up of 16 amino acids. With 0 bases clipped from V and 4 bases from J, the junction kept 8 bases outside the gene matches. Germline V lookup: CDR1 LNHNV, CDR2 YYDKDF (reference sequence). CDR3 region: CATSRDPDRGAYEQYF. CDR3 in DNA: TGTGCCACCAGCAGAGACCCAGACAGGGGTGCGTACGAGCAGTACTTC.

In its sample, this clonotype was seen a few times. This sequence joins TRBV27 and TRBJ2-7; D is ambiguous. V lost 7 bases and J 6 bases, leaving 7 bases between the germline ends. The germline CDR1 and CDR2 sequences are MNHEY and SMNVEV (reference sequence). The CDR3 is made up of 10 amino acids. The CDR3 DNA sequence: TGTGCCAGCATGTATCCCGAGCAGTACTTC. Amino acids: CASMYPEQYF.

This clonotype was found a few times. CDR3 sequence: CASSTTSGGLAGELFF. DNA for the CDR3: TGTGCCAGCAGCACGACTAGCGGGGGCTTGGCCGGGGAGCTGTTTTTT. V and J are TRBV7-6 and TRBJ2-2; 12 nucleotides agree with TRBD2. Trimming took 5 bases from V and 6 from J; bases not matched to a gene: 7. The CDR3 contains 16 residues. Germline V CDR1 and CDR2: SGHVS, FNYEAQ. Together with reference TRBV7-6 and TRBJ2-2, the CDR3 gives the full variable domain: GAGVSQSPRYKVTKRGQDVALRCDPISGHVSLYWYRQALGQGPEFLTYFNYEAQQDKSGLPNDRFSAERPEGSISTLTIQRTEQRDSAMYRCASSTTSGGLAGELFFGEGSRLTVL.

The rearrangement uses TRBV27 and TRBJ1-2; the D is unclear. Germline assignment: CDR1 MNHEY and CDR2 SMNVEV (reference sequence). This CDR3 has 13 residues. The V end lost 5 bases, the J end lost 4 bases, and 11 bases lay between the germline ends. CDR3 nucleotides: TGTGCCAGCAGTCCCCGGACTGGCTATGGCTACACCTTC. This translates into CASSPRTGYGYTF.

The CDR3 loop reads CASSLSGGYNQPQHF. CDR3 nucleotide sequence: TGTGCCAGCAGCTTATCCGGGGGCTACAATCAGCCCCAGCATTTT. V and J are TRBV7-9 and TRBJ1-5; weak D call: TRBD1 (6 bases). V was trimmed by 2 bases and J by 3 bases, leaving 11 bases between them. This CDR3 has 15 residues. Germline V CDR1 and CDR2: SEHNR, FQNEAQ (reference sequence).

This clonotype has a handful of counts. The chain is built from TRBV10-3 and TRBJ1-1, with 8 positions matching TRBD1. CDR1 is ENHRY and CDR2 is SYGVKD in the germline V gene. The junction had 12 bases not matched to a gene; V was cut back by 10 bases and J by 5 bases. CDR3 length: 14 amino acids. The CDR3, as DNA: TGTGCCAGCTCTCCTCTCAGGGGGCAGACTGAAGCTTTCTTT. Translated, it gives CASSPLRGQTEAFF.

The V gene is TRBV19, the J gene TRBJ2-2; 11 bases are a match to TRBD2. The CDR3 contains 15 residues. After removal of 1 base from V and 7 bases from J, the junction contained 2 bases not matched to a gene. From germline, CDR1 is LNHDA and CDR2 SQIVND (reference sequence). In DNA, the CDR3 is TGTGCCAGTAGTATAGTAGCGGGAGGGCACGGGGAGCTGTTTTTT. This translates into CASSIVAGGHGELFF.

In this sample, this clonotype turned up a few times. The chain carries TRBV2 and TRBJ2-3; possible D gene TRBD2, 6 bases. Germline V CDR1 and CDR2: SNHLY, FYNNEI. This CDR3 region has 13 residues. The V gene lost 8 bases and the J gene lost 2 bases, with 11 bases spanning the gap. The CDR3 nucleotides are TGTGCCAGCGTACGGACTAACACAGATACGCAGTATTTT. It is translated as CASVRTNTDTQYF.

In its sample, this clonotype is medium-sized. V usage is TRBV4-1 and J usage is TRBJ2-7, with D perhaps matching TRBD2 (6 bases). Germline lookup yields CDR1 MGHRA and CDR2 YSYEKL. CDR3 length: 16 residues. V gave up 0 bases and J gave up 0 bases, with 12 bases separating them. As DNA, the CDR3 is TGCGCCAGCAGCCAAGATTGGTACGGGAGCTCCTACGAGCAGTACTTC. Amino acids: CASSQDWYGSSYEQYF.

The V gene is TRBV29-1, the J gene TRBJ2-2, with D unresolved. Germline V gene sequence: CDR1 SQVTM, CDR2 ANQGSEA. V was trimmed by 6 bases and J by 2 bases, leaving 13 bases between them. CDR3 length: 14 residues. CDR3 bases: TGCAGCGTAGCGTCTGGGAAAAACACCGGGGAGCTGTTTTTT. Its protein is CSVASGKNTGELFF.

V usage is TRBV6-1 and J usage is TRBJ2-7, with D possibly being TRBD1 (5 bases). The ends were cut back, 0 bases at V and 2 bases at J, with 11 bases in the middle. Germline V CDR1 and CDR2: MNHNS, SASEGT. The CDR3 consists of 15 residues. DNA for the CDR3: TGTGCCAGCAGTGAAGCCCAGGGCGGAGCCTACGAGCAGTACTTC. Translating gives CASSEAQGGAYEQYF.

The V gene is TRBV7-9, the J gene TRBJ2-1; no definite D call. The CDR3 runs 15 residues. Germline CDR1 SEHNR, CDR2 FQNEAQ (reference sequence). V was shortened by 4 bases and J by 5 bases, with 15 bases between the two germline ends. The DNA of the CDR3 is TGTGCCAGCAGCTCCGAGCCCGAAATGAACAATGAGCAGTTCTTC. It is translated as CASSSEPEMNNEQFF. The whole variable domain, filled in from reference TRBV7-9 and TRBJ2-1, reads DTGVSQNPRHKITKRGQNVTFRCDPISEHNRLYWYRQTLGQGPEFLTYFQNEAQLEKSRLLSDRFSAERPKGSFSTLEIQRTEQGDSAMYLCASSSEPEMNNEQFFGPGTRLTVL.

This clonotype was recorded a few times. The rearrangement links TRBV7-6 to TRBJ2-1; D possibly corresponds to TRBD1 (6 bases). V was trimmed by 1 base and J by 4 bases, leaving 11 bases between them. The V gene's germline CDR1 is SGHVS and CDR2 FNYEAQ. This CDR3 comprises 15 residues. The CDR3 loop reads CASSLGQALYNEQFF. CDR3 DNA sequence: TGTGCCAGCAGCTTAGGACAGGCACTATACAATGAGCAGTTCTTC.

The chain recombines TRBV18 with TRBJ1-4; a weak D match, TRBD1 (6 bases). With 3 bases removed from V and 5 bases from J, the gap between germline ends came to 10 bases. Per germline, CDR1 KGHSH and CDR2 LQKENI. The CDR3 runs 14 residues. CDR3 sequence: CASSPLRGNEKLFF. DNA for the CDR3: TGTGCCAGCTCACCGCTCAGGGGCAATGAAAAACTGTTTTTT.

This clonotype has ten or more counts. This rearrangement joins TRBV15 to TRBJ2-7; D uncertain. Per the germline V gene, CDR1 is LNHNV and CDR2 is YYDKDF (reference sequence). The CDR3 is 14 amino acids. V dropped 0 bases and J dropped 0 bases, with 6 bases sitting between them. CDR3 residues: CATSRDRNSYEQYF. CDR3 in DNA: TGTGCCACCAGCAGAGACCGCAACTCCTACGAGCAGTACTTC.

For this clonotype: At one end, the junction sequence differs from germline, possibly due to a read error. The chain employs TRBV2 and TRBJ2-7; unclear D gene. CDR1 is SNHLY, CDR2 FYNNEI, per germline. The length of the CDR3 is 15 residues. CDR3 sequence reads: CASREGRSNSYEQYF. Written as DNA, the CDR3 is TGTGCCAGCAGGGAAGGGCGTAGCAACTCCTACGAGCAGTACTTC.

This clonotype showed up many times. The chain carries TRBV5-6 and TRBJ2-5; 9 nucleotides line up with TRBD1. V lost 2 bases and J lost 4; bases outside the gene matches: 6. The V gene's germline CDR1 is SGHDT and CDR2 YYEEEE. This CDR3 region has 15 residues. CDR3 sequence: CASSFVPGQGETQYF. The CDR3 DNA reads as TGTGCCAGCAGCTTCGTCCCGGGACAGGGAGAGACCCAGTACTTC.